This TCR beta chain comes out of a study of tumor-infiltrating lymphocytes in primary liver carcinoma (dated by TCRdb to about 2017). About the full investigation: The five patients, three men and two women aged 30 to 69 years, had hepatocellular carcinoma (four) or combined HCC and intrahepatic cholangiocarcinoma (one). Technical replicate repertoires showed high reproducibility, with mean shared-clone rates approximately 0.87 and correlation coefficients above 0.95. Across five regions of each liver tumor, along with adjacent normal tissue and blood, the study brought together TCRbeta repertoire sequencing, expression microarrays and whole-exome sequencing. TCRbeta repertoire sequencing covered approximately 35 specimens from 5 patients: about 25 tumor regions, 5 adjacent noncancerous liver tissues and 5 peripheral blood samples. To link TCRbeta repertoire diversity to the local molecular phenotype, the approximately 26 tumor region samples were profiled with Agilent mRNA microarrays. Roughly 3.65 to 7.13 million productive TCRbeta reads were obtained per sample, and no significant difference in read depth was found between tissue types. The five patients had tumors of stage T1-T3 N0M0, with maximum diameters ranging from roughly 4.2 to 10 cm. The paper's findings and limits, for the study overall: The top 250 clones accounted for a significantly greater share of the repertoire in tumors than in blood (p = 0.039). Because sequencing covered only the TCR beta chain and unpaired alpha chains were not captured, true repertoire diversity is likely underestimated. Repertoire overlap was found to be higher between tumor regions (mean around 35%) than between tumor-adjacent (around 17%) or tumor-blood (about 15%) pairs, consistent with antigen-driven expansion. Only about 7-25% of top clones were found in all five regions of a tumor, suggesting spatial heterogeneity of tumor-infiltrating T cells. With just four or five patients in the study, the authors point out that the findings should be validated in a larger study. Comparison of CD4+ and CD8+ T cell repertoires was precluded by the use of bulk unsorted samples.

This clonotype was detected ten times or more. No antigen is known for it. Base-call qualities are not available, and no considerably larger clone is one nucleotide away. The germline V end is reduced by 6 bases and the J end by 5 bases; junction bases left unmatched: 12. CDR1 and CDR2 are drawn from the germline V gene: SNHLY, FYNNEI. Spanning cysteine to phenylalanine, the CDR3 consists of 15 amino acids. CDR3 DNA is the only sequence kept; it has 45 bases, read in frame from the first base. Total RNA and DNA were co-extracted without cell sorting from around 20-30 mg of bulk tissue using the AllPrep DNA/RNA mini kit. Between November 2015 and March 2016, about five patients in China with histopathologically diagnosed primary liver carcinoma had surgical resection. Patients had chronic HBV infection and were treatment-naive at sampling. Each tumor was sampled at five spatially separated regions: the tumor centre plus the superior, inferior, left-lateral and right-lateral poles. Histology showed that every tumor sample contained more than 80% viable tumor cells. Fresh tumor and adjacent tissue pieces were bisected; one half was stored in RNAlater at -80°C, the other sent for histology.

A constant-region primer and ProtoScript II reverse transcriptase were used to reverse-transcribe TCRbeta-specific cDNA from about 0.55 ug total RNA. TCRbeta libraries were built with three nested multiplex PCR rounds, a slightly modified ARM-PCR procedure. Multiplex TRBV1-TRBV30 forward primers and a Cbeta reverse primer were used in the first two PCR rounds, each of which was run for around 10 cycles. Sample barcodes and Illumina adapters were attached in a final 25-cycle PCR using Deep VentR polymerase. Before sequencing, amplicons between 200 and 500 bp were purified from gel using a QIAquick gel extraction kit. An Illumina HiSeq 2500 was used to sequence the TCRbeta amplicons, generating 250-bp paired-end reads. The original pipeline was this. To recover full CDR3 sequences, reads were quality-trimmed using Trimmomatic v0.33 and paired reads were then merged using FLASH v1.2.11. V, D and J germline segments were assigned to the rearranged TCRbeta sequences using MiGEC v1.2.1b. Clonotype statistics and Shannon-Wiener diversity indices were computed with VDJtools v1.0.0. To reduce sampling bias, subsequent analyses other than the diversity analysis used only the 250 most abundant clonotypes in each sample. TCRdb cleaned the public reads at Q25 with fastp, built clones with MiXCR and kept in-frame beta chains. Each record represents a unique CDR3 protein, reported with the most common genes and DNA among its rows. For this entry, the V and J calls and clone size follow TCRdb and not the study's own pipeline. For this sample the table gives more than 60,000 distinct CDR3 sequences, of which more than 60% were detected only once. 25% to 35% of the sample is in the top ten clones.

This TCR was recovered from a man in his forties with primary liver carcinoma and hepatitis B virus infection. Sequencing was performed on liver tumor tissue from sampling region 4. Taken with the paper, the label for cell subset or site translates to: tumor region T4, right-lateral pole. The sequence links TRBV2 to TRBJ1-2, and 7 junctional nucleotides match TRBD1. The DNA sequence is given as TGTGCCAGCAGCGAGCCCCGGGAGGGGGCTTATGGCTACACCTTC. It codes for CASSEPREGAYGYTF. Where the CDR3 stops, the reference TRBV2 and TRBJ1-2 genes take over; the full variable domain is EPEVTQTPSHQVTQMGQEVILRCVPISNHLYFYWYRQILGQKVEFLVSFYNNEISEKSEIFDDQFSVERPDGSNFTLKIRSTKLEDSAMYFCASSEPREGAYGYTFGSGTRLTVV.